A selection of T cell receptor beta chains follows, all from one sample in a study of identical twins. TCRdb redid the calling of the 5' RACE reads with MiXCR, one entry per CDR3 protein. The data hold 450,000 to 650,000 distinct CDR3 sequences, with approximately 16% observed a single time. These data were likewise used in another study, on yellow fever vaccine responses in identical twins.

Sequencing used CD4+ T cells sorted from blood. Receptors were obtained from a woman aged 18-29 years in good health. The CDR3 runs from the conserved cysteine through the conserved F or W. Fields, in order: D gene, clone size, J gene, V gene, CDR3 protein, CDR3 DNA. D genes are given only for firm matches. Clone size is given for some rows only: seen once, a few or many times, or a class if the clone is expanded.

TRBD2	-	TRBJ2-3	TRBV20-1	CSARDSGRAGDTQYF	TGCAGTGCTAGGGATAGCGGGAGGGCCGGGGATACGCAGTATTTT
-	-	TRBJ1-2	TRBV5-1	CASSLAWGEYDGYTF	TGCGCCAGCAGCTTGGCCTGGGGGGAATATGATGGCTACACCTTC
TRBD1	-	TRBJ2-1	TRBV7-3	CASSLRGTGGSYNEQFF	TGTGCCAGCAGCTTACGTGGGACAGGGGGATCCTACAATGAGCAGTTCTTC
-	-	TRBJ2-4	TRBV18	CASSPPISGVNIQYF	TGTGCCAGCTCACCACCGATCTCGGGAGTGAACATTCAGTACTTC
-	many	TRBJ1-5	TRBV12-3/TRBV12-4	CASSRGIWQPQHF	TGTGCCAGCAGTCGTGGGATTTGGCAGCCCCAGCATTTT
-	-	TRBJ2-2	TRBV3-1	CATSQDPPSGGELFF	TGTGCCACCAGCCAAGATCCCCCCTCGGGCGGGGAGCTGTTTTTT
-	many	TRBJ2-1	TRBV2	CASSDLARNEQFF	TGTGCCAGCAGTGATTTAGCGAGGAATGAGCAGTTCTTC
-	few	TRBJ2-7	TRBV5-1	CASSLALNLEQYF	TGCGCCAGCAGCTTGGCCCTGAATCTCGAGCAGTACTTC
TRBD1	-	TRBJ2-1	TRBV10-3	CAIRTDRGGNEQFF	TGTGCCATCAGGACAGACAGGGGGGGGAATGAGCAGTTCTTC
-	-	TRBJ2-6	TRBV6-1	CASSPLGGAGANVLTF	TGTGCCAGCAGTCCCTTGGGGGGTGCTGGGGCCAACGTCCTGACTTTC
TRBD1	-	TRBJ1-5	TRBV7-6	CASSLALTGGFNQPQHF	TGTGCCAGCAGCTTAGCCCTGACAGGGGGCTTCAATCAGCCCCAGCATTTT
-	-	TRBJ1-2	TRBV3-1	CASSPGTQGWKNYGYTF	TGTGCCAGCAGCCCTGGGACGCAGGGGTGGAAAAACTATGGCTACACCTTC
TRBD2	few	TRBJ2-3	TRBV7-8	CASSLAGTSGRMGDTQYF	TGTGCCAGCAGCTTAGCCGGGACTAGCGGGAGGATGGGGGATACGCAGTATTTT
-	-	TRBJ2-5	TRBV2	CASTGGTGRRETQYF	TGTGCCAGCACCGGCGGGACTGGCCGTCGAGAGACCCAGTACTTC
-	-	TRBJ2-5	TRBV25-1	CASRGGGRESTQYF	TGTGCCAGCAGGGGAGGGGGACGAGAGAGTACCCAGTACTTC
-	-	TRBJ2-3	TRBV12-3/TRBV12-4	CASSPSDFTDTQYF	TGTGCCAGCAGTCCCTCAGACTTCACAGATACGCAGTATTTT
-	once	TRBJ2-3	TRBV7-6	CASSPAFLGTQYF	TGTGCCAGCAGCCCTGCCTTTTTGGGTACGCAGTATTTT
-	-	TRBJ1-1	TRBV28	CASSFGRFSAFF	TGTGCCAGCAGTTTTGGAAGGTTCTCAGCTTTCTTT
TRBD2	-	TRBJ2-1	TRBV11-1	CASSLGVSGDSSYNEQFF	TGTGCCAGCAGCTTAGGGGTTAGCGGGGATAGCTCCTACAATGAGCAGTTCTTC
-	few	TRBJ2-3	TRBV20-1	CSARDYKRAFPQAQYF	TGCAGTGCTAGAGATTACAAGCGGGCGTTCCCCCAGGCGCAGTATTTT
TRBD2	few	TRBJ2-1	TRBV6-1	CASILAGGAYNEQFF	TGTGCCAGCATCCTAGCGGGGGGCGCCTACAATGAGCAGTTCTTC
-	-	TRBJ2-1	TRBV21-1	CASRNKTGKYNEQFF	TGTGCCAGCCGCAATAAGACAGGCAAATACAATGAGCAGTTCTTC
-	-	TRBJ2-4	TRBV20-1	CSASQGAKNIQYF	TGCAGTGCTAGCCAGGGAGCCAAAAACATTCAGTACTTC
-	-	TRBJ2-7	TRBV2	CASSEWVDPYEQYF	TGTGCCAGCAGTGAGTGGGTAGACCCCTACGAGCAGTACTTC
-	-	TRBJ2-5	TRBV15	CATSRLRVRETQYF	TGTGCCACCAGCAGACTAAGGGTCCGGGAGACCCAGTACTTC
TRBD1	-	TRBJ2-2	TRBV28	CASSNRGYTGELFF	TGTGCCAGCAGTAACAGGGGATACACCGGGGAGCTGTTTTTT
TRBD1	-	TRBJ2-7	TRBV15	CATSRPRDRPQGGQYF	TGTGCCACCAGCAGACCCCGGGACAGGCCCCAGGGAGGGCAGTACTTC
-	few	TRBJ2-5	TRBV21-1	CASSKGGARQYF	TGTGCCAGCAGCAAAGGAGGGGCACGACAGTACTTC
-	-	TRBJ2-5	TRBV18	CASSYGAGSETQYF	TGTGCCAGCTCATACGGTGCGGGGAGTGAGACCCAGTACTTC
-	many	TRBJ2-6	TRBV12-3/TRBV12-4	CASSPGEIRANVLTF	TGTGCCAGCAGTCCAGGGGAGATTAGGGCCAACGTCCTGACTTTC